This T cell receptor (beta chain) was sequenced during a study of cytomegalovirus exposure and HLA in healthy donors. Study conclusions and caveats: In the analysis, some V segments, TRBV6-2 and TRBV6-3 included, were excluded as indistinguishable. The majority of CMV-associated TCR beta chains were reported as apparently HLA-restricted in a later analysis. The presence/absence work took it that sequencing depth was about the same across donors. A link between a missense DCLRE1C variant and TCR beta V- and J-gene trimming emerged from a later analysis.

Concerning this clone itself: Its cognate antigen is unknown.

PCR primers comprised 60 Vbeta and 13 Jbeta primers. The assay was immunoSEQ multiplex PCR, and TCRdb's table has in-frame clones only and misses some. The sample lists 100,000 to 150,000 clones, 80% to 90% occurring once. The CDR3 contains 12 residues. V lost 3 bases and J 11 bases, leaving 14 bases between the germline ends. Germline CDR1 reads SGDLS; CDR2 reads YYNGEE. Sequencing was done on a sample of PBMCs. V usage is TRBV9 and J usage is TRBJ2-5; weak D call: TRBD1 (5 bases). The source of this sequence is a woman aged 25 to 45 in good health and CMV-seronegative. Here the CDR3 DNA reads TGTGCCAGCAGCGGGCAGGGAAGCGTGCAGTACTTC. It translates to CASSGQGSVQYF.